What follows are 31 T cell receptor beta chains derived from one specimen sequenced in a study of breast tumors, draining lymph nodes, adjacent tissues. Axillary draining lymph nodes of breast cancer patients supplied the node samples. TCRdb passed the multiplex PCR reads through MiXCR, listing each CDR3 protein once. This sample has about 200,000 distinct CDR3 sequences, with 31% found just once. Sequenced sample: axillary lymph node tissue. Source of these receptors: a female donor with breast cancer. Some clones in this sample may be carry-over from other donors' samples.

The J gene is TRBJ2-2, the V gene TRBV12-5; maybe TRBD1 (6 bases). The V gene's germline CDR1 is LGHNT and CDR2 FRNRAP. Deletions cut 2 bases from V and 1 base from J, with 17 bases between. This CDR3 region has 18 residues. As DNA, the CDR3 is TGTGCTAGTGGTTTGTTCCCTCCGATAGGGGGGAACACCGGGGAGCTGTTTTTT. Amino acid sequence: CASGLFPPIGGNTGELFF.

In its sample, this clonotype was seen many times. This rearrangement joins TRBV10-3 to TRBJ2-7; 11 bases line up with TRBD2. CDR3 size: 14 residues. Germline lookup yields CDR1 ENHRY and CDR2 SYGVKD. The junction had 4 bases not matched to a gene; V was cut back by 5 bases and J by 4 bases. This CDR3 reads CAISLRTSGYEQYF. The CDR3 DNA follows: TGTGCCATCAGTCTGCGGACTAGCGGGTACGAGCAGTACTTC.

The rearrangement joins TRBV9 to TRBJ1-1, with D possibly being TRBD1 (6 bases). Trimming cost V 4 bases and J 0 bases, with 19 bases left between them. The CDR3 is made up of 17 amino acids. Looked up from germline, CDR1 is SGDLS and CDR2 is YYNGEE. CDR3 sequence: CASSQVGWDTMNTEAFF. DNA for the CDR3: TGTGCCAGCAGCCAAGTAGGATGGGACACTATGAACACTGAAGCTTTCTTT.

In this sample, this clonotype turned up many times. The chain links TRBV5-8 to TRBJ2-1; 9 nucleotides align to TRBD1. V dropped 2 bases and J dropped 6; count of bases not matched to a gene: 6. CDR3 size: 15 residues. CDR1 is SGHTS, CDR2 YDEGEE, per germline. The DNA for the CDR3 is TGTGCCAGCAGCTTTAGGGGACAGGGTATCAATGAGCAGTTCTTC. It encodes CASSFRGQGINEQFF.

Many counts were recorded for this clonotype. The chain is built from TRBV29-1 and TRBJ2-3; 13 bases agree with TRBD2. After removal of 6 bases from V and 4 bases from J, the junction contained 10 bases not matched to a gene. The germline V gene has CDR1 SQVTM and CDR2 ANQGSEA. The CDR3 loop spans 16 amino acids. CDR3 sequence: CSVIGLAGEFPDTQYF. The CDR3 bases are TGCAGCGTCATAGGACTAGCGGGAGAGTTTCCAGATACGCAGTATTTT.

A word on this clonotype: This sequence may be a read error, since a much larger clone differs from it by one base. The V gene is TRBV6-6, the J gene TRBJ2-3; 11 nucleotides line up with TRBD2. The CDR3 runs to 15 residues. Losses at the gene ends were 7 bases for V and 4 bases for J; bases not matched to a gene: 7. Germline loops: CDR1 MNHNY, CDR2 SVGAGI (reference sequence). The CDR3 reads CASKDSGGAADTQYF. The CDR3, as DNA: TGTGCCAGCAAGGATAGCGGGGGGGCCGCAGATACGCAGTATTTT.

This clonotype was observed many times. This chain joins TRBV25-1 and TRBJ2-3, with 7 bases matching TRBD2. V lost 1 base and J lost 6; bases outside the gene matches: 1. Germline values: CDR1 MGHDK, CDR2 SYGVNS. The CDR3 consists of 13 residues. CDR3 DNA sequence: TGTGCCAGCAGTGAATGGGGGGGTGATACGCAGTATTTT. It translates to CASSEWGGDTQYF.

This clonotype was recorded many times. This sequence joins TRBV11-2 and TRBJ2-1, with a tentative D call TRBD2 (6 bases). Germline values: CDR1 SGHAT, CDR2 FQNNGV. The CDR3 has 16 amino acids. With 4 bases removed from V and 0 bases from J, the gap between germline ends came to 13 bases. The CDR3 coding sequence is TGTGCCAGCAGCTCCTGGCGGGGAAGCTCCTACAATGAGCAGTTCTTC. Amino acids: CASSSWRGSSYNEQFF.

This clonotype showed up just once. V is TRBV11-2 and J is TRBJ1-6; 8 bases agree with TRBD1. The CDR3 has 15 amino acids. Germline CDR1 reads SGHAT; CDR2 reads FQNNGV. Trimming cost V 2 bases and J 14 bases; bases outside gene matches: 11. The CDR3 DNA reads TGTGCCAGCAGCTTAACGGGACAGGCTGTATCAACCCTCCACTTT. Translated: CASSLTGQAVSTLHF.

V gene TRBV20-1 combines with J gene TRBJ1-4, with a weak D call TRBD1 (5 bases). Germline values: CDR1 DFQATT, CDR2 SNEGSKA (reference sequence). The CDR3 is 13 amino acids. V was shortened by 3 bases and J by 3 bases, with 8 bases between the two germline ends. CDR3 sequence (DNA): TGCAGTGCTAGGGGGGGACCTAATGAAAAACTGTTTTTT. This sequence encodes CSARGGPNEKLFF.

This clonotype was detected ten times or more. V is TRBV7-8 and J is TRBJ2-5; D might be TRBD2 (6 bases). V shed 5 bases and J shed 3 bases, with 28 bases lying between them. CDR1 is SGHVS, CDR2 FQNEAQ, per germline. This CDR3 contains 19 residues. CDR3 DNA: TGTGCCAGCAGCCCGGAGGACGCGGCTTTTAGCGGTCTTAAAGAGACCCAGTACTTC. Translated: CASSPEDAAFSGLKETQYF.

Comments on this clonotype: A much larger clone sits a single nucleotide away, making a read error possible. The CDR3 carries no conserved terminal phenylalanine or tryptophan, so it likely arises from a read error. The V call is TRBV5-5, the J call TRBJ2-5, with D perhaps TRBD2 (6 bases). The CDR3 extends over 13 amino acids. V was clipped by 3 bases and J by 3 bases, with 9 bases between them. Germline V gene sequence: CDR1 SGHKS, CDR2 YYEKEE (reference sequence). The CDR3 loop is CASSWGGKETQYS. CDR3 coding DNA: TGTGCCAGCAGCTGGGGCGGGAAAGAGACCCAGTACTCC.

This clonotype showed up many times. Here the CDR3 reads CASSRAGTGYEQYF. CDR3 sequence (DNA): TGTGCCAGCAGCAGGGCCGGGACAGGTTACGAGCAGTACTTC. The chain has TRBV5-8 and TRBJ2-7; TRBD1 agrees at 8 bases. This CDR3 is built from 14 residues. CDR1 is SGHTS, CDR2 YDEGEE, per germline. V shed 4 bases, J shed 4 bases, and the junction held 7 bases outside the gene matches.

This sequence joins TRBV7-3 and TRBJ1-6, with no clear D. Germline CDR1 is SGHTA and CDR2 is FQGTGA. The CDR3 covers 11 residues. CDR3 nucleotide sequence: TGTGCTAGCGCAGGAGATTCACCCCTCCACTTT. Protein: CASAGDSPLHF.

Note on this clonotype: A single base separates this from a much larger clone, so it may be a read error. The rearrangement links TRBV3-1 to TRBJ1-5, with D perhaps matching TRBD1 (5 bases). This CDR3 is 14 amino acids long. Germline V gene data show CDR1 as LGHDT and CDR2 as YNNKEL (reference sequence). The CDR3 sequence: CASSHRDGNQPQRF. DNA of the CDR3: TGTGCCAGCAGCCACCGGGACGGCAATCAGCCCCAGCGTTTT.

This clonotype was counted ten times or more. The rearrangement joins TRBV30 to TRBJ1-2; no firm D call. The CDR3 totals 14 residues. Germline V gene data show CDR1 as GTSNPN and CDR2 as SVGIG (reference sequence). The V end was cut by 7 bases, the J end by 4 bases, with 19 bases between. CDR3: CASTRLSILYGYTF. CDR3 in DNA: TGTGCCTCAACCAGGCTTTCCATTCTCTATGGCTACACCTTC.

This clonotype was seen a few times. This may come from a read error, since a much larger clone is one base off. CDR3 coding DNA: TGCGCCAGCAGCTTAGTCCCCGAGACCCACTACTTC. Protein: CASSLVPETHYF. The chain employs TRBV5-1 and TRBJ2-5; the D is unclear. The CDR3 is 12 amino acids. Germline values: CDR1 SGHRS, CDR2 YFSETQ.

The chain joins TRBV6-2 or TRBV6-3 to TRBJ2-3; D gene uncertain. Per germline, CDR1 MNHEY and CDR2 SVGEGT. V lost 2 bases and J 4 bases, leaving 7 bases between the germline ends. The CDR3 extends over 13 amino acids. This chain's CDR3 is CASSYDGADTQYF. CDR3 sequence (DNA): TGTGCCAGCAGTTACGATGGGGCAGATACGCAGTATTTT.

There are a few counts of this clonotype. J is TRBJ2-5 and V is TRBV6-1; 8 bases are shared with TRBD2. The V and J ends lost 3 bases and 2 bases, in that order; junction bases with no gene match: 5. In germline, CDR1 is MNHNS, CDR2 SASEGT. CDR3 length: 15 amino acids. CDR3 region: CASSEGGGSQETQYF. For the CDR3, the DNA is TGTGCCAGCAGTGAGGGCGGGGGGTCTCAAGAGACCCAGTACTTC.

This clonotype was picked up a small number of times. J is TRBJ1-1 and V is TRBV28; 7 nucleotides line up with TRBD1. The CDR3 is 13 residues long. Germline CDR1 and CDR2: MDHEN and SYDVKM. In DNA form, the CDR3 reads TGTGCAGGGCGGGACAGATCAAACACTGAAGCTTTCTTT. Protein sequence: CAGRDRSNTEAFF.

Ten or more counts support this clonotype. The chain carries TRBV20-1 and TRBJ2-5; possibly TRBD2 for D (6 bases). This CDR3 region has 15 residues. V lost 7 bases and J 5 bases, leaving 23 bases between the germline ends. CDR1 and CDR2 (germline): DFQATT, SNEGSKA (reference sequence). The CDR3 sequence: CSVTEGGQLGETQYF. The CDR3 nucleotides read TGCAGTGTTACCGAGGGAGGACAACTTGGGGAGACCCAGTACTTC.

This clonotype came up many times. The J gene is TRBJ2-7, the V gene TRBV2, with D perhaps matching TRBD1 or TRBD2 (5 bases each). The CDR3 sequence is 11 residues long. The ends were cut back, 2 bases at V and 12 bases at J, with 11 bases in the middle. CDR1 and CDR2 (germline): SNHLY, FYNNEI. CDR3 DNA sequence: TGTGCCAGCAGTGAATCCGAGGGACGGTACTTC. Its translation is CASSESEGRYF.

This clonotype appeared many times. V is TRBV4-2 and J is TRBJ1-5; TRBD1 aligns across 9 bases. The CDR3 totals 15 residues. The germline V gene has CDR1 LGHNA and CDR2 YNFKEQ. The ends lost 2 bases at V and 7 bases at J; junction bases unmatched: 6. CDR3 sequence (DNA): TGTGCCAGCAGCCAAATTAGACAGGGGGGACAGCCCCAGCATTTT. Translation: CASSQIRQGGQPQHF.

With respect to this clonotype: A much larger clone sits a single nucleotide away, making a read error possible. The CDR3 carries no conserved terminal phenylalanine or tryptophan, so it likely arises from a read error. Because the CDR3's place on the DNA is in doubt, the DNA is left out and the CDR3 is given as listed by TCRdb. The chain recombines TRBV14 with TRBJ2-5; the D segment call TRBD1 is taken from the table without a DNA check. Both ends counted, the CDR3 spans 13 residues. The germline CDR1 and CDR2 sequences are SGHDN and FVKESK. CDR3 loop: CASSPQTAGTAYP.

There are many counts of this clonotype. The chain recombines TRBV6-5 with TRBJ2-7; tentative D call: TRBD2 (6 bases). CDR1 is MNHEY and CDR2 is SVGAGI in the germline V gene. Trimming removed 6 bases at V and 0 bases at J, with 18 bases between. This CDR3 spans 16 amino acids. The CDR3 DNA is TGTGCCAGCAGCCCGATGGGGGGTCCTCTCTCCTACGAGCAGTACTTC. This translates into CASSPMGGPLSYEQYF.

Ten or more counts support this clonotype. The chain uses TRBV6-2 or TRBV6-3 and TRBJ1-2; D gene ambiguous. Between the trimmed V and J ends, which lost 4 bases and 2 bases, there was a span of 17 bases. Germline V CDR1 and CDR2: MNHEY, SVGEGT. This CDR3 has 16 residues. Here the CDR3 reads CASSSTARGLNYGYTF. In nucleotides, the CDR3 is TGTGCCAGCAGTTCCACCGCGAGAGGACTAAACTATGGCTACACCTTC.

This clonotype was seen repeatedly, ten times or more. This chain joins TRBV7-2 and TRBJ2-3; 11 bases are a match to TRBD2. Germline-derived CDR1 and CDR2 are SGHTA and FQGNSA. J was trimmed by 11 bases and V by 2 bases; bases with no gene match: 6. This CDR3 is built from 14 residues. CDR3 amino acids: CASSLSLAGAQQYF. CDR3 DNA: TGTGCCAGCAGCTTATCACTAGCGGGGGCGCAGCAGTATTTT. Using reference TRBV7-2 and TRBJ2-3 for the parts outside the CDR3, the full variable domain is GAGVSQSPSNKVTEKGKDVELRCDPISGHTALYWYRQSLGQGLEFLIYFQGNSAPDKSGLPSDRFSAERTGGSVSTLTIQRTQQEDSAVYLCASSLSLAGAQQYFGPGTRLTVL.

The chain carries TRBV30 and TRBJ1-1; no definite D call. The CDR3 runs 13 residues. Germline lookup yields CDR1 GTSNPN and CDR2 SVGIG (reference sequence). Between the trimmed V and J ends, which lost 2 bases and 3 bases, there was a span of 10 bases. DNA of the CDR3: TGTGCCTGGAGTCCGCGAGTTGACACTGAAGCTTTCTTT. It specifies CAWSPRVDTEAFF.

In this sample, this clonotype turned up many times. The chain carries TRBV20-1 and TRBJ2-7; 13 positions agree with TRBD2. Losses at the gene ends were 6 bases for V and 4 bases for J; bases not matched to a gene: 6. The CDR3 length is 14 residues. Germline loops: CDR1 DFQATT, CDR2 SNEGSKA (reference sequence). Here the CDR3 reads CSARRTSGSYEQYF. For the CDR3, the DNA is TGCAGTGCCAGAAGGACTAGCGGGAGTTACGAGCAGTACTTC.

The chain links TRBV6-4 to TRBJ1-6, with 10 nucleotides matching TRBD1. Germline V gives CDR1 MRHNA, CDR2 SNTAGT. This CDR3 is built from 13 residues. Losses at the gene ends were 9 bases for V and 10 bases for J; bases not matched to a gene: 6. Here the CDR3 DNA reads TGTGCCAGACTGGACAGGGGGGACTCACCCCTCCACTTT. It yields the protein CARLDRGDSPLHF.

This clonotype was observed a handful of times. It may be a read error: a sequence one base away is much more abundant. V is TRBV6-4 and J is TRBJ2-2; D is possibly TRBD2 (6 bases). Germline-derived CDR1 and CDR2 are MRHNA and SNTAGT. The CDR3 contains 16 residues. CDR3 protein: CASSHSGGDSTGELFF. CDR3 coding DNA: TGTGCCAGCAGTCACTCTGGCGGGGATAGCACCGGGGAGCTGTTTTTT.